The 18 T cell receptor beta chains presented below share a single source sample, sequenced in a study of CD8+CD57+ T cells in acquired aplastic anemia. The TCR beta profiling, which covered VDJ combination and CDR3 sequence, was carried out using genomic DNA as the template. TCRdb re-called the reads through MiXCR, storing one row per CDR3 protein. Here the sample spans under 200,000 distinct CDR3 sequences, about 45% being singletons. Before being chosen for sequencing, patients had shown CD8+CD57+ cell expansion by flow cytometry. The material sequenced was sorted CD4+, CD8+, or CD8+CD57+ T cells (not recorded which) from PBMCs. These receptors originate from a human donor with aplastic anemia.

This sequence joins TRBV12-3 or TRBV12-4 and TRBJ1-2; 10 positions agree with TRBD1. There are 13 residues in the CDR3. V was pared by 6 bases and J by 4 bases, with 2 bases of the junction left unmatched. Here the CDR3 DNA reads TGTGCCAGCAGGCGGGACAGGGGCTATGGCTACACCTTC. Protein sequence: CASRRDRGYGYTF.

The CDR3 region is CAISGHVDQPQHF. The CDR3 coding sequence is TGTGCCATCAGCGGACACGTCGATCAGCCCCAGCATTTT. The V call is TRBV10-3, the J call TRBJ1-5, with D perhaps TRBD1 (5 bases). The CDR3 extends over 13 amino acids. Germline lookup yields CDR1 ENHRY and CDR2 SYGVKD. V gave up 6 bases and J gave up 5 bases, with 11 bases separating them.

The chain employs TRBV2 and TRBJ1-5; D is ambiguous. Germline V CDR1 and CDR2: SNHLY, FYNNEI. Trimming shortened V by 8 bases and J by 6 bases, and 8 bases separated the two germline ends. The CDR3 has 11 amino acids. The CDR3 nucleotides are TGTGCCAGCGGCCCGTTTCAGCCCCAGCATTTT. This codes for CASGPFQPQHF.

The rearrangement uses TRBV10-3 and TRBJ1-5; 8 bases match TRBD1. The CDR3 loop spans 14 amino acids. With 4 bases clipped from V and 3 bases from J, the junction kept 2 bases outside the gene matches. Germline V gene lookup returns CDR1 ENHRY and CDR2 SYGVKD. CDR3 in DNA: TGTGCCATCAGTGGGGACAGGATCAATCAGCCCCAGCATTTT. Encoded protein: CAISGDRINQPQHF.

The chain links TRBV29-1 to TRBJ2-7; a weak D match, TRBD2 (5 bases). Germline CDR1 and CDR2: SQVTM and ANQGSEA. This CDR3 spans 13 amino acids. Trimming removed 4 bases from V and 3 bases from J, with 13 bases in between. CDR3 residues: CSVAGRANYEQYF. In DNA form, the CDR3 reads TGCAGCGTTGCTGGGCGGGCTAACTACGAGCAGTACTTC.

This clonotype ranks as medium-sized. The rearrangement joins TRBV29-1 to TRBJ1-1; D is possibly TRBD1 (6 bases). Germline CDR1 is SQVTM and CDR2 is ANQGSEA. This CDR3 is 12 amino acids long. With 5 bases removed from V and 1 base from J, the gap between germline ends came to 8 bases. The chain's CDR3 is CSVPGQNTEAFF. The CDR3 DNA follows: TGCAGCGTTCCGGGACAGAACACTGAAGCTTTCTTT.

The J gene is TRBJ2-5, the V gene TRBV14, with D possibly TRBD1 on 6 matching bases. Trimming cost V 4 bases and J 4 bases, with 13 bases left between them. The germline CDR1 and CDR2 sequences are SGHDN and FVKESK. This CDR3 is built from 14 residues. CDR3 DNA sequence: TGTGCCAGCAGCCGGGAACAGGGAAGAGAGACCCAGTACTTC. Amino acids: CASSREQGRETQYF.

This clonotype ranks as medium-sized. In DNA, the CDR3 is TGTGCCACCAGTGACAGTTCGCCCAATCAGCCCCAGCATTTT. It codes for CATSDSSPNQPQHF. V and J are TRBV24-1 and TRBJ1-5; the D is unclear. CDR1 is KGHDR, CDR2 SFDVKD, per germline. This CDR3 spans 14 amino acids. Trimming removed 4 bases at V and 3 bases at J, with 9 bases between.

The chain links TRBV6-1 to TRBJ1-3, with D tentatively TRBD1 (5 bases). The CDR3 sequence is 16 residues long. Trimming cost V 1 base and J 3 bases, with 13 bases left between them. Germline V gene lookup returns CDR1 MNHNS and CDR2 SASEGT. CDR3 loop: CASSEGAAGSGNTIYF. CDR3 coding DNA: TGTGCCAGCAGTGAAGGCGCGGCAGGGAGTGGAAACACCATATATTTT.

As regards this clonotype: The junction shows a germline mismatch at one end, possibly a read error. The chain is built from TRBV7-3 and TRBJ2-5; D call uncertain. The V gene's germline CDR1 is SGHTA and CDR2 FQGTGA. This CDR3 has 9 amino acids. The CDR3 sequence: CASSLVTIF. The CDR3 nucleotides read TGTGCCAGCAGCTTAGTTACGATTTTC.

This chain connects TRBV6-6 to TRBJ1-1, with a weak D call TRBD1 (5 bases). This CDR3 region has 14 residues. The V gene's germline CDR1 is MNHNY and CDR2 SVGAGI (reference sequence). V lost 4 bases and J 2 bases, leaving 11 bases between the germline ends. The CDR3, as DNA: TGTGCCAGCAGTTCCAGGGCACGTAACACTGAAGCTTTCTTT. This sequence encodes CASSSRARNTEAFF.

This clonotype was seen repeatedly, ten times or more. The chain has TRBV6-2 or TRBV6-3 and TRBJ2-1; 7 positions agree with TRBD2. The CDR3 totals 16 residues. Unmatched junction bases numbered 12, after V lost 5 bases and J lost 5 bases. Germline V gene lookup returns CDR1 MNHEY and CDR2 SVGEGT. CDR3 residues: CASSPRGRVRDNEQFF. CDR3 nucleotide sequence: TGTGCCAGCAGTCCCCGTGGGAGGGTGAGGGACAATGAGCAGTTCTTC.

The chain recombines TRBV19 with TRBJ2-5; no reliable D call. Trimming shortened V by 10 bases and J by 0 bases, and 12 bases separated the two germline ends. Germline V CDR1 and CDR2: LNHDA, SQIVND (reference sequence). This CDR3 is 13 amino acids long. Written as DNA, the CDR3 is TGTGCCACCGACACCGGAAACCAAGAGACCCAGTACTTC. Its translation: CATDTGNQETQYF.

This clonotype was counted many times. This chain links TRBV5-1 with TRBJ2-7, with 7 positions matching TRBD1. Losses at the gene ends were 4 bases for V and 3 bases for J; bases not matched to a gene: 10. Germline-derived CDR1 and CDR2 are SGHRS and YFSETQ. The CDR3 consists of 15 residues. The CDR3 DNA reads TGCGCCAGCAGCCTAGACAGGGTTGGTTTCTACGAGCAGTACTTC. This sequence encodes CASSLDRVGFYEQYF.

The chain is built from TRBV20-1 and TRBJ2-1; D unclear. The germline V and J ends were trimmed by 5 bases and 5 bases, with 16 bases remaining between them. This CDR3 region has 14 residues. Germline loops: CDR1 DFQATT, CDR2 SNEGSKA (reference sequence). In DNA, the CDR3 is TGCAGTGCTCCCGACTGGCCCACACACAATGAGCAGTTCTTC. This codes for CSAPDWPTHNEQFF.

The chain is built from TRBV10-3 and TRBJ1-1, with no clear D. CDR1 is ENHRY and CDR2 is SYGVKD in the germline V gene. V was pared by 6 bases and J by 3 bases, with 17 bases between. The CDR3 spans 15 residues. CDR3 region: CAIREDSTGYTEAFF. Here the CDR3 DNA reads TGTGCCATCAGGGAGGACTCTACTGGGTACACTGAAGCTTTCTTT.

In its sample, this clonotype was seen many times. The chain couples TRBV7-6 to TRBJ2-7; TRBD1 might be the D (6 bases). Germline V gene lookup returns CDR1 SGHVS and CDR2 FNYEAQ. V was shortened by 3 bases and J by 0 bases, with 21 bases between the two germline ends. The CDR3 length is 18 residues. The CDR3 loop reads CASSFATGTRTTSYEQYF. CDR3 nucleotide sequence: TGTGCCAGCAGCTTTGCGACAGGCACCCGAACGACCTCCTACGAGCAGTACTTC.

The gene calls are TRBV20-1 and TRBJ1-1; D is uncertain. Between the trimmed V and J ends, which lost 3 bases and 0 bases, there was a span of 11 bases. The CDR3 totals 14 residues. Germline V gives CDR1 DFQATT, CDR2 SNEGSKA (reference sequence). CDR3 in DNA: TGCAGTGCTAGTCTTCGGCCGATGAACACTGAAGCTTTCTTT. Translating gives CSASLRPMNTEAFF.